This TCR beta chain was found in a study of CD8 T cells in Susac syndrome. Findings of the study overall: The relatively small number of individuals in the TCR sequencing and HLA analysis was acknowledged by the study.

A word on this clonotype: As yet, its antigen is unknown.

Germline V gene data show CDR1 as SQVTM and CDR2 as ANQGSEA. There are 14 residues in the CDR3. Trimming removed 5 bases from V and 4 bases from J, with 15 bases in between. TCR beta was sequenced from blood CD8+ and CD4+ T cells. The multiple sclerosis controls comprised treatment-naive patients whose relapsing-remitting disease was stable or active. Random hexamers were used to reverse transcribe an amount of roughly 0.5 to 1 ug RNA. Multiplex PCR with immunoSEQ amplified the TCR beta CDR3 across 54 Vbeta and 13 Jbeta. TCRdb itself ran the immunoSEQ multiplex PCR reads through MiXCR, one entry per CDR3 protein. The table lists approximately 180,000 distinct CDR3 sequences, roughly 92% of them singletons, with around 0.09% in the top ten.

V gene TRBV29-1 combines with J gene TRBJ2-1, with D perhaps TRBD2 (6 bases). What was sequenced was CD4+ T cells from PBMCs. The receptor was isolated from a human donor with multiple sclerosis. CDR3 DNA: TGCAGCGTTCGGGTTTTGGCGGGGTACAATGAGCAGTTCTTC. Translation: CSVRVLAGYNEQFF.